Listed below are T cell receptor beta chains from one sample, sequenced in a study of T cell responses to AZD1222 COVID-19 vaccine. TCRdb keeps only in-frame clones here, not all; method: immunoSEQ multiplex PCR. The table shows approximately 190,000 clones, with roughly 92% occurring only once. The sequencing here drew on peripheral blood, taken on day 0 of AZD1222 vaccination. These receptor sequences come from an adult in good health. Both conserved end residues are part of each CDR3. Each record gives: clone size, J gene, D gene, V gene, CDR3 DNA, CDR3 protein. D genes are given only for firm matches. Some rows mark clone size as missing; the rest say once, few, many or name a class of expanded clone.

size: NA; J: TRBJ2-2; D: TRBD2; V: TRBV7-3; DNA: TGTGCCAGCAGCTTAAGGGGAGGGTTTGAGGCCGGGGAGCTGTTTTTT; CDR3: CASSLRGGFEAGELFF
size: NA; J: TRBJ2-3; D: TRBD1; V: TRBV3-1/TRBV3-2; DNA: TGTGCCAGCAGCTCCTCCGGGACAGCCACAGATACGCAGTATTTT; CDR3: CASSSSGTATDTQYF
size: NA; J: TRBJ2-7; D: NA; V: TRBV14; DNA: TGTGCCAGCAGCCCCGGTCGGACACCTATCTACGAGCAGTACTTC; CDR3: CASSPGRTPIYEQYF
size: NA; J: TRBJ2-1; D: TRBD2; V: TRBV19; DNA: TGTGCCAGTAGTATTACTAGCGGGGGCAACAATGAGCAGTTCTTC; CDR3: CASSITSGGNNEQFF
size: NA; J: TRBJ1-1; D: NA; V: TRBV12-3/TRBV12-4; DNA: TGTGCCAGCAAACGAAAAGGAGGGACTGAAGCTTTCTTT; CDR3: CASKRKGGTEAFF
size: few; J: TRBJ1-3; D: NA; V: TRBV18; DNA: TGTGCCAGCTCACCACCGGGCGCAAACACCATATATTTT; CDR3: CASSPPGANTIYF
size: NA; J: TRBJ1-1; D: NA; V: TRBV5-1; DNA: TGCGCCAGCAGCCAGGACACCATGAACACTGAAGCTTTCTTT; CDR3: CASSQDTMNTEAFF
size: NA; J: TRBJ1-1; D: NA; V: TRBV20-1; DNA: TGCAGTGCTAGTTACAGGAACACTGAAGCTTTCTTT; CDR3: CSASYRNTEAFF
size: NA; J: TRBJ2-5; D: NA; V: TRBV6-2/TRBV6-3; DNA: TGTGCCAGCAGATACTTAGGGCAAGAGACCCAGTACTTC; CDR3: CASRYLGQETQYF
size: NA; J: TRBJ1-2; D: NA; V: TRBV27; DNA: TGTGCCAGCAGTCGTGGCGACAGGTATATCGGCTACACCTTC; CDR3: CASSRGDRYIGYTF
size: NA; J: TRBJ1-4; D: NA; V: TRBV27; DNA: TGTGCCAGCAGTTTACGCAGGAGACCCGATAATGAAAAACTGTTTTTT; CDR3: CASSLRRRPDNEKLFF
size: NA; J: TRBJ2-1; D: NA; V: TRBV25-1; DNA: TGTGCCAGCACCCCGCATCAGGGACTCAATGAGCAGTTCTTC; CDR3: CASTPHQGLNEQFF
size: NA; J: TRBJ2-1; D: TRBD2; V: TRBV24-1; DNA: TGTGCCACCAGTGACCCCGGTAGCGGGGGGGCAGAAGAGCAGTTCTTC; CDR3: CATSDPGSGGAEEQFF
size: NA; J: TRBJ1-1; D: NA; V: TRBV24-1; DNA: TGTGCCACACGCCAGGGGAACACTGAAGCTTTCTTT; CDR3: CATRQGNTEAFF
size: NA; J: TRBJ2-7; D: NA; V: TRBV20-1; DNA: TGCAGTGCTAGGCGAACCTACGAGCAGTACTTC; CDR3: CSARRTYEQYF
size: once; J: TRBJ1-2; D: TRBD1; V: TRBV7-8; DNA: TGTGCCAGCAGCTTAGGAAGAGGTGTCTCGACAGGGGGAGACTATGGCTACACCTTC; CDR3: CASSLGRGVSTGGDYGYTF
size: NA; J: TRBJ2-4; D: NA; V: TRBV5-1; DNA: TGCGCCAGCAGCCGGGGCAACGAGGACATTCAGTACTTC; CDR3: CASSRGNEDIQYF
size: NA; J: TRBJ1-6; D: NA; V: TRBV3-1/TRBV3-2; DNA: TGTGCCAGCAGCCAAGGAACCCTCGCACCCCTCCACTTT; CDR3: CASSQGTLAPLHF
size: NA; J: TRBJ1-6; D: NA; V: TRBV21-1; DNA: TGTGCCAGCAGCAACAGGACAGGGTATTCACCCCTCCACTTT; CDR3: CASSNRTGYSPLHF
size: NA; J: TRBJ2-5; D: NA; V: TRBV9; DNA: TGTGCCAGCAGCGTTGGGGGGGAGACCCAGTACTTC; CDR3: CASSVGGETQYF
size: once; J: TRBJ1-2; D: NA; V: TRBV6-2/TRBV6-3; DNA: TGTGCCAGCAGTTCAGTGCCCTATGGCTACACCTTC; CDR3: CASSSVPYGYTF
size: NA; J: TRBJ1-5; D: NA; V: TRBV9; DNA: TGTGCCAGCAGCGTAGTCCGGGTGAAGGATAATCAGCCCCAGCATTTT; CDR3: CASSVVRVKDNQPQHF
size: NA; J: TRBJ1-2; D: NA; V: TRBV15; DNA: TGTGCCACCAGCAGAGATGGCCAGGTGAGCTATGGCTACACCTTC; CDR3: CATSRDGQVSYGYTF
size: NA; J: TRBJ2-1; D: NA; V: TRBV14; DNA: TGTGCCAGCAGCCAAGATCGCGGCACCTCAATGCAGTTCTTC; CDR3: CASSQDRGTSMQFF
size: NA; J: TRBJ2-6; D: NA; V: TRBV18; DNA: TGTGCCAGCTCGCCGCAGGGGCTTGGGACTGGGGCCAACGTCCTGACTTTC; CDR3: CASSPQGLGTGANVLTF
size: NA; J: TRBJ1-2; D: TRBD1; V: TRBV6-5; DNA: TGTGCCAGCAGGCGGACAGGGGCCTATGGCTACACCTTC; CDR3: CASRRTGAYGYTF
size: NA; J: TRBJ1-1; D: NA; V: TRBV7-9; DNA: TGTGCCAGCAGCTCCCTGGGTAACACTGAAGCTTTCTTT; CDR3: CASSSLGNTEAFF
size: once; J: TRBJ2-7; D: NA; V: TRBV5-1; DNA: TGCGCCAGCAGCTTGGGTTCAGGGGATCGATACGAGCAGTACTTC; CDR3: CASSLGSGDRYEQYF
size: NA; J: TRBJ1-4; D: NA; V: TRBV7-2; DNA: TGTGCCAGCAGCCCCCCCGGGACAAGGGAAAAACTGTTTTTT; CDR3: CASSPPGTREKLFF
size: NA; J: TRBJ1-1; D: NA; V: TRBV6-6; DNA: TGTGCCAGCGCCCTTGCAGTTGTGAACACTGAAGCTTTCTTT; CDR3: CASALAVVNTEAFF
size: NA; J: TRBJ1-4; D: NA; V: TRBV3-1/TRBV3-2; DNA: TGTGCCAGCAGCCAAATGGGAGAAAAACTGTTTTTT; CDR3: CASSQMGEKLFF
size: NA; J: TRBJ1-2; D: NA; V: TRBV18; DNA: TGTGCCAGCTCACCACGAACCAGGGGTGGCTATGGCTACACCTTC; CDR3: CASSPRTRGGYGYTF
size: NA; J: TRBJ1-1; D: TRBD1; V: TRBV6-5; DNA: TGTGCCAGCAGTTACGGACAGGGCACTGAAGCTTTCTTT; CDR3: CASSYGQGTEAFF
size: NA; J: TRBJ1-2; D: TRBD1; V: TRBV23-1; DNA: TGCGCCAGCAGTCAATGGGAGGGGGCAAGCTACACCTTC; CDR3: CASSQWEGASYTF
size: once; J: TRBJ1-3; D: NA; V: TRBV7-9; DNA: TGTGCCAGCAGCTTAGTACAGGGATCATCCGGAAACACCATATATTTT; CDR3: CASSLVQGSSGNTIYF
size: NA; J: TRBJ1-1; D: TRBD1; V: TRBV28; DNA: TGTGCCAGCAGTTCTCCGGGACAGGGGGCCCGCACTGAAGCTTTCTTT; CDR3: CASSSPGQGARTEAFF
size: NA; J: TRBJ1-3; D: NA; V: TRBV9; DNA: TGTGCCAGCAGCGCAACAGGGTACTCTGGAAACACCATATATTTT; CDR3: CASSATGYSGNTIYF
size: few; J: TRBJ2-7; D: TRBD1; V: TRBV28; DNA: TGTGCCAGCAGGTCGGGACAGTCCTACGAGCAGTACTTC; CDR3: CASRSGQSYEQYF
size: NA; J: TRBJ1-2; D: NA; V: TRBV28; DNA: TGTGCCAGCAGTTTAAACAGTAACTATGGCTACACCTTC; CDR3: CASSLNSNYGYTF
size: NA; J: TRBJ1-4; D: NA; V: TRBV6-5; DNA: TGTGCCAGCAGTTACTTTCCCTACTCCTCTAATGAAAAACTGTTTTTT; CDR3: CASSYFPYSSNEKLFF
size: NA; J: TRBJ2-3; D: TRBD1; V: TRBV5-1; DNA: TGCGCCAGCAGCTTGGCCGGGACAGGGGCTGCAGATACGCAGTATTTT; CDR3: CASSLAGTGAADTQYF
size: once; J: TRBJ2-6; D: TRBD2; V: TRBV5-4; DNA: TGTGCCAGCAGCCCGCGGGGGGTCGCCTCTGGGGCCAACGTCCTGACTTTC; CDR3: CASSPRGVASGANVLTF
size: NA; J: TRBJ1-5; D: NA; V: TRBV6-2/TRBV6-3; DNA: TGTGCCAGCAGTTACGGACATCCTAGCAATCAGCCCCAGCATTTT; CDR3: CASSYGHPSNQPQHF
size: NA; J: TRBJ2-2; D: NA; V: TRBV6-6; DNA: TGTGCCAGCAGTCACAGGGAATCCGGGGAGCTGTTTTTT; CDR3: CASSHRESGELFF
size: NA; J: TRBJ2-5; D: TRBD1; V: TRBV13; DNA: TGTGCCAGCAGCCGAACAGGGGTGGAGACCCAGTACTTC; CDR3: CASSRTGVETQYF
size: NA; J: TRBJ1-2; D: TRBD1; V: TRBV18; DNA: TGTGCCAGCTCACCGGCGGACAGGGGGTACTATGGCTACACCTTC; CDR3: CASSPADRGYYGYTF
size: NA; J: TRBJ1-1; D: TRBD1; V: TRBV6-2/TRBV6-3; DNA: TGTGCCAGCAGTGCGTACCAGGGGGTGGGCGGCACTGAAGCTTTCTTT; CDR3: CASSAYQGVGGTEAFF
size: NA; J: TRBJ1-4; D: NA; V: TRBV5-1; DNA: TGCGCCAGCAGCCTAGGTGGTACAGGGTTAACTAATGAAAAACTGTTTTTT; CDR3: CASSLGGTGLTNEKLFF
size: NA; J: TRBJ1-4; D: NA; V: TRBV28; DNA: TGTGCCAGCAGTTTATACGCAACTAATGAAAAACTGTTTTTT; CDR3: CASSLYATNEKLFF
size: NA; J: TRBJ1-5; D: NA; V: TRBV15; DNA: TGTGCCTCAGCGGACAGCTATAGCAATCAGCCCCAGCATTTT; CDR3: CASADSYSNQPQHF
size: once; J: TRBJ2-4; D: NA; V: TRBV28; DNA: TGTGCCAGCACTGGACCTCAGCCAAAAAACATTCAGTACTTC; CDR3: CASTGPQPKNIQYF
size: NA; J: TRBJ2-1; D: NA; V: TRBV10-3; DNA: TGTGCCATCAGTGCTCCGGGAGTCGAGCAGTTCTTC; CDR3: CAISAPGVEQFF
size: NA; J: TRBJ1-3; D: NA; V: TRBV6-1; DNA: TGTGCCAGCACGAGAGGTGGAAACACCATATATTTT; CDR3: CASTRGGNTIYF
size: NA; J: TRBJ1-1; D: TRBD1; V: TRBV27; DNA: TGTGCCAGCGGAGACAGGGGAGGGTTCTCTCTGGGCACTGAAGCTTTCTTT; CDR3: CASGDRGGFSLGTEAFF
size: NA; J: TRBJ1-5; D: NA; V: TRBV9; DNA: TGTGCCAGCAGCGTAGCCCTTTATAGCAATCAGCCCCAGCATTTT; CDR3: CASSVALYSNQPQHF